This entry describes one T cell receptor (beta chain). This sample was included in a study of control samples from healthy donors and cancer patients. Assay used: immunoSEQ multiplex PCR; TCRdb lists only in-frame clones, some missing. The sample gives some 130,000 clones, about 90% of which show up once; around 2.1% is in the top ten. V lost 0 bases and J 8 bases, leaving 10 bases between the germline ends. CDR3 length: 13 residues. CDR1 and CDR2 (germline): LGHDT, YNNKEL (reference sequence). The sample was blood. This chain links TRBV3-1 (or the pseudogene TRBV3-2) with TRBJ1-1; no clear D gene. The TCR sequence derives from a woman aged 45-65 years in good health. This CDR3 is CASSQDLSLEAFF. The DNA for the CDR3 is TGTGCCAGCAGCCAAGATCTATCTTTAGAAGCTTTCTTT.